This is a list of T cell receptor beta chains from one sample in a study of T cells in Graves' hyperthyroidism and ophthalmopathy. TCRdb used MiXCR to reprocess the multiplex PCR reads, holding one entry per CDR3 protein. The sample comprises about 610,000 distinct CDR3 sequences, more than 15% of which are singletons, and about 3.5% rests with the top ten. The sequencing sample was made of blood. These receptors were obtained from a middle-aged woman with Graves' ophthalmopathy. CDR3s include the opening cysteine and the closing phenylalanine or tryptophan. D genes are given only for firm matches. Clone size is given for some rows only: seen once, a few or many times, or a class if the clone is expanded.

V: TRBV5-1
size: many
J: TRBJ2-3
D: .
CDR3: CASSRPGGDTQYF
DNA: TGCGCCAGCAGCCGACCTGGGGGAGATACGCAGTATTTT

V: TRBV6-5
size: few
J: TRBJ1-6
D: .
CDR3: CASSYYGTFNSPLHF
DNA: TGTGCCAGCAGTTATTACGGGACTTTTAATTCACCCCTCCACTTT

V: TRBV6-9
size: .
J: TRBJ1-5
D: .
CDR3: CASSYWGAHHQPQHF
DNA: TGTGCCAGCAGTTACTGGGGGGCTCACCATCAGCCCCAGCATTTT

V: TRBV6-5
size: few
J: TRBJ2-7
D: TRBD1
CDR3: CASSYSTGTGAYEQYF
DNA: TGTGCCAGCAGTTACTCGACCGGGACAGGGGCCTACGAGCAGTACTTC

V: TRBV4-1
size: .
J: TRBJ1-1
D: .
CDR3: CASSQAPADTEAFF
DNA: TGCGCCAGCAGCCAAGCCCCCGCTGATACTGAAGCTTTCTTT

V: TRBV12-3/TRBV12-4
size: many
J: TRBJ1-5
D: .
CDR3: CASSFIRSEPQHF
DNA: TGTGCCAGCAGTTTTATCCGGTCTGAGCCCCAGCATTTT

V: TRBV27
size: many
J: TRBJ2-1
D: TRBD2
CDR3: CASTKTSGYSNEQFF
DNA: TGTGCCAGCACTAAGACTAGCGGGTACTCCAATGAGCAGTTCTTC

V: TRBV2
size: many
J: TRBJ2-2
D: .
CDR3: CASSLHNTATGELFF
DNA: TGTGCCAGCAGTCTCCACAACACAGCCACCGGGGAGCTGTTTTTT

V: TRBV12-3/TRBV12-4
size: .
J: TRBJ2-2
D: TRBD1
CDR3: CASSPLLQGTGELFF
DNA: TGTGCCAGCAGTCCACTCCTACAGGGGACCGGGGAGCTGTTTTTT

V: TRBV12-3/TRBV12-4
size: .
J: TRBJ2-3
D: .
CDR3: CASARRETTDTQYF
DNA: TGTGCCAGCGCTCGGAGGGAGACCACAGATACGCAGTATTTT

V: TRBV20-1
size: few
J: TRBJ2-2
D: .
CDR3: CSAREFYTGELFF
DNA: TGCAGTGCCCGCGAATTTTACACCGGGGAGCTGTTTTTT

V: TRBV5-4
size: few
J: TRBJ2-3
D: TRBD2
CDR3: CASSLVGGRARDTQYF
DNA: TGTGCCAGCAGCTTGGTTGGCGGGAGGGCAAGGGATACGCAGTATTTT

V: TRBV20-1
size: many
J: TRBJ2-1
D: TRBD1
CDR3: CSAPGQTPYNEQFF
DNA: TGCAGTGCTCCGGGACAGACACCCTACAATGAGCAGTTCTTC

V: TRBV30
size: many
J: TRBJ2-3
D: .
CDR3: CAWTLGPDTQYF
DNA: TGTGCCTGGACCCTGGGGCCAGATACGCAGTATTTT

V: TRBV2
size: many
J: TRBJ2-5
D: .
CDR3: CASSPRGDPYQETQYF
DNA: TGTGCCAGCAGCCCCAGGGGGGACCCGTACCAAGAGACCCAGTACTTC

V: TRBV20-1
size: .
J: TRBJ2-7
D: .
CDR3: CSAALSGRGTYEQYF
DNA: TGCAGTGCTGCCCTAAGCGGCCGGGGGACTTACGAGCAGTACTTC

V: TRBV12-3/TRBV12-4
size: many
J: TRBJ2-7
D: TRBD2
CDR3: CASSLGLAEQYF
DNA: TGTGCCAGCAGTCTTGGACTAGCGGAGCAGTACTTC

V: TRBV6-1
size: many
J: TRBJ2-1
D: TRBD2
CDR3: CASSPQGTSGGNEQFF
DNA: TGTGCCAGCAGTCCCCAAGGGACTAGCGGGGGTAATGAGCAGTTCTTC

V: TRBV7-2
size: .
J: TRBJ2-3
D: .
CDR3: CASSLVRVDTQYF
DNA: TGTGCCAGCAGCTTAGTAAGGGTCGATACGCAGTATTTT

V: TRBV27
size: .
J: TRBJ2-3
D: .
CDR3: CASRGLGDTQYF
DNA: TGTGCCAGCAGGGGCCTAGGTGATACGCAGTATTTT

V: TRBV27
size: few
J: TRBJ1-5
D: TRBD1
CDR3: CASSKQGAGSNQPQHF
DNA: TGTGCCAGCAGTAAACAGGGGGCGGGTAGCAATCAGCCCCAGCATTTT

V: TRBV3-1
size: many
J: TRBJ2-1
D: .
CDR3: CASSPTEGYEQFF
DNA: TGTGCCAGCAGCCCCACGGAAGGGTATGAGCAGTTCTTC

V: TRBV6-2/TRBV6-3
size: .
J: TRBJ2-3
D: .
CDR3: CASTIGGVRDTQYF
DNA: TGTGCCAGCACCATAGGTGGGGTCCGGGATACGCAGTATTTT

V: TRBV7-2
size: .
J: TRBJ2-5
D: .
CDR3: CASSYSGLRQETQYF
DNA: TGTGCCAGCAGTTATTCGGGTCTGAGACAAGAGACCCAGTACTTC

V: TRBV7-9
size: .
J: TRBJ1-1
D: TRBD1
CDR3: CASGDRGMNTEAFF
DNA: TGTGCCAGCGGGGACAGGGGCATGAACACTGAAGCTTTCTTT

V: TRBV3-1
size: many
J: TRBJ1-3
D: .
CDR3: CASSQWGPGNTIYF
DNA: TGTGCCAGCAGCCAGTGGGGGCCTGGAAACACCATATATTTT

V: TRBV4-1
size: few
J: TRBJ1-6
D: .
CDR3: CASSLGQIGSPLHF
DNA: TGCGCCAGCAGCTTAGGACAGATTGGTTCACCCCTCCACTTT

V: TRBV20-1
size: .
J: TRBJ2-1
D: TRBD2
CDR3: CSARGSGGQNEQFF
DNA: TGCAGTGCTAGAGGTAGCGGGGGGCAAAATGAGCAGTTCTTC

V: TRBV7-3
size: .
J: TRBJ1-6
D: TRBD1
CDR3: CASSRDRAWGSPLHF
DNA: TGTGCCAGCAGCCGGGACAGGGCGTGGGGCTCACCCCTCCACTTT

V: TRBV20-1
size: .
J: TRBJ1-5
D: .
CDR3: CSARPQDVSNQPQHF
DNA: TGCAGTGCTAGGCCGCAGGACGTTAGCAATCAGCCCCAGCATTTT

V: TRBV2
size: many
J: TRBJ2-7
D: .
CDR3: CASRGIFRAGGDEQYF
DNA: TGTGCCAGTCGAGGAATTTTCCGGGCCGGTGGCGACGAGCAGTACTTC

V: TRBV7-2
size: many
J: TRBJ2-5
D: .
CDR3: CASSYNRETQYF
DNA: TGTGCCAGCAGCTACAATCGAGAGACCCAGTACTTC

V: TRBV20-1
size: many
J: TRBJ2-1
D: .
CDR3: CSARDMRGIHNEQFF
DNA: TGCAGTGCTAGAGATATGCGGGGCATCCACAATGAGCAGTTCTTC

V: TRBV5-1
size: .
J: TRBJ2-2
D: .
CDR3: CASSSTSGAGGELFF
DNA: TGCGCCAGCAGCTCCACCTCTGGGGCGGGCGGGGAGCTGTTTTTT

V: TRBV2
size: many
J: TRBJ2-1
D: TRBD2
CDR3: CASTLAGGPNNEQFF
DNA: TGTGCCAGCACTTTAGCGGGAGGGCCCAACAATGAGCAGTTCTTC

V: TRBV15
size: many
J: TRBJ1-2
D: .
CDR3: CATSSSSTYGYTF
DNA: TGTGCCACCAGCAGCTCCTCGACGTATGGCTACACCTTC

V: TRBV7-9
size: few
J: TRBJ2-7
D: TRBD2
CDR3: CASSTLAGVGYEQYF
DNA: TGTGCCAGCAGCACCCTAGCGGGAGTCGGGTACGAGCAGTACTTC

V: TRBV18
size: few
J: TRBJ2-1
D: .
CDR3: CASSPRHRVYDEQFF
DNA: TGTGCCAGCTCACCACGTCACAGGGTGTACGATGAGCAGTTCTTC

V: TRBV5-1
size: .
J: TRBJ2-1
D: TRBD2
CDR3: CASSPSETSGYNEQFF
DNA: TGCGCCAGCAGCCCGTCCGAGACTAGCGGGTACAATGAGCAGTTCTTC

V: TRBV6-2/TRBV6-3
size: few
J: TRBJ2-1
D: TRBD2
CDR3: CASKSGRAVNEQFF
DNA: TGTGCCAGCAAAAGCGGGAGGGCCGTCAATGAGCAGTTCTTC

V: TRBV5-1
size: few
J: TRBJ2-7
D: TRBD2
CDR3: CASSLGTSGVYEQYF
DNA: TGCGCCAGCAGCTTAGGGACTAGCGGGGTATACGAGCAGTACTTC

V: TRBV30
size: many
J: TRBJ1-1
D: .
CDR3: CAWSLAGGAFF
DNA: TGTGCCTGGAGTCTCGCAGGTGGTGCTTTCTTT

V: TRBV30
size: many
J: TRBJ1-1
D: TRBD1
CDR3: CAWSATGSGSAFF
DNA: TGTGCCTGGAGTGCGACAGGGTCGGGATCAGCTTTCTTT

V: TRBV28
size: many
J: TRBJ2-7
D: .
CDR3: CASSYRDYEQYF
DNA: TGTGCCAGCAGTTACAGGGACTACGAGCAGTACTTC

V: TRBV28
size: many
J: TRBJ2-3
D: TRBD1
CDR3: CASSTYRGRDTQYF
DNA: TGTGCCAGCAGCACCTACAGGGGGAGAGATACGCAGTATTTT

V: TRBV12-3/TRBV12-4
size: once
J: TRBJ2-7
D: .
CDR3: CASSPYWAYEQYF
DNA: TGTGCCAGCAGTCCTTATTGGGCCTACGAGCAGTACTTC

V: TRBV5-1
size: many
J: TRBJ1-2
D: .
CDR3: CASSLWGAENYGYTF
DNA: TGCGCCAGCAGCCTCTGGGGGGCGGAAAACTATGGCTACACCTTC

V: TRBV15
size: many
J: TRBJ2-1
D: .
CDR3: CATSRGGGDEQFF
DNA: TGTGCCACCAGCAGAGGCGGAGGCGATGAGCAGTTCTTC

V: TRBV28
size: many
J: TRBJ2-1
D: .
CDR3: CASSSTLGTSNNEQFF
DNA: TGTGCCAGCAGTTCAACTCTCGGGACATCTAACAATGAGCAGTTCTTC

V: TRBV12-3/TRBV12-4
size: many
J: TRBJ2-3
D: .
CDR3: CASSLATVRDTQYF
DNA: TGTGCCAGCAGTTTAGCCACAGTTAGAGATACGCAGTATTTT

V: TRBV18
size: .
J: TRBJ1-4
D: .
CDR3: CASSLEDIGVPNEKLFF
DNA: TGTGCCAGCTCGCTTGAGGATATAGGGGTGCCTAATGAAAAACTGTTTTTT

V: TRBV6-2/TRBV6-3
size: few
J: TRBJ2-2
D: .
CDR3: CASSSLQGTGELFF
DNA: TGTGCCAGCAGTTCCCTTCAGGGTACCGGGGAGCTGTTTTTT

V: TRBV2
size: many
J: TRBJ2-5
D: .
CDR3: CASSLDRSGAETQYF
DNA: TGTGCCAGCAGTTTGGACAGATCGGGGGCAGAGACCCAGTACTTC

V: TRBV12-3/TRBV12-4
size: .
J: TRBJ2-1
D: .
CDR3: CASSFASADQFF
DNA: TGTGCCAGCAGTTTTGCTTCTGCTGATCAGTTCTTC

V: TRBV15
size: .
J: TRBJ2-2
D: .
CDR3: CATRNYQGNTGELFF
DNA: TGTGCCACCAGAAATTACCAGGGGAACACCGGGGAGCTGTTTTTT

V: TRBV27
size: few
J: TRBJ2-3
D: .
CDR3: CASSLLQGYTDTQYF
DNA: TGTGCCAGCAGTTTACTACAGGGATACACAGATACGCAGTATTTT

V: TRBV5-6
size: few
J: TRBJ2-7
D: .
CDR3: CASSRGFEQYF
DNA: TGTGCCAGCAGCCGGGGGTTCGAGCAGTACTTC